This T cell receptor beta chain was observed in a study of blood T cells in healthy people across ages. Findings and caveats of the study: Roughly linear declines in TCR beta diversity per million T cells occurred with age. With naive T cell percentage, TCR beta diversity showed a strong correlation.

Germline assignment: CDR1 MNHEY and CDR2 SMNVEV (reference sequence). The V end was cut by 0 bases, the J end by 3 bases, with 12 bases between. The CDR3 sequence is 15 residues long. With respect to this clonotype: The antigen is undetermined.

For every donor, a draw yielded 7.5 to 10 milliliters of peripheral blood. Primers used in a second PCR of about 7 to 12 cycles were a sample-barcoded 5' primer and a J-beta primer mix. TCRdb re-called the 5' RACE reads through MiXCR, storing one row per CDR3 protein. The profile covers 920,000 or so distinct CDR3 sequences, with 35% to 55% appearing a single time and approximately 19% taken by the ten largest. Sequencing was done on a sample of blood. The J gene is TRBJ2-7, the V gene TRBV27; no clear D. The sequence derives from a woman aged 55 to 70 in good health. The CDR3 nucleotides are TGTGCCAGCAGTTTATCCCGAAGTGGAGTCTACGAGCAGTACTTC. It is translated as CASSLSRSGVYEQYF.